This passage covers 7 T cell receptor beta chains from one sample sequenced in a study of T-cell memory formation after mild COVID-19. TCRdb called the 5' RACE reads again in MiXCR, with one record for every CDR3 protein. The sample includes approximately 150,000 distinct CDR3 sequences, more than 12% of them seen just once. The sample taken for sequencing was PBMCs or a T cell subset sorted from them (not recorded which). Receptors were obtained from an adult woman who had mild COVID-19 (a few samples of this study predate the infection). Cell type and time point are not known.

There are a few counts of this clonotype. The chain has TRBV5-4 and TRBJ2-2, with 7 positions matching TRBD2. Unmatched junction bases numbered 4, after V lost 0 bases and J lost 2 bases. The germline V gene encodes CDR1 SGHNT and CDR2 YYREEE (reference sequence). The CDR3 covers 16 residues. The CDR3, as DNA: TGTGCCAGCAGCTTGGCCAGCGGGATAAACACCGGGGAGCTGTTTTTT. It specifies CASSLASGINTGELFF. The variable domain in full, with the rest retrieved from reference TRBV5-4 and TRBJ2-2, is ETGVTQSPTHLIKTRGQQVTLRCSSQSGHNTVSWYQQALGQGPQFIFQYYREEENGRGNFPPRFSGLQFPNYSSELNVNALELDDSALYLCASSLASGINTGELFFGEGSRLTVL.

This clonotype showed up just a few times. This chain connects TRBV12-3 or TRBV12-4 to TRBJ2-3; D possibly corresponds to TRBD2 (7 bases). Deletions cut 6 bases from V and 6 bases from J, with 19 bases between. The CDR3 consists of 15 residues. The CDR3 protein is CASSPLAGATDTQYF. The CDR3 nucleotides read TGTGCCAGCAGCCCTCTGGCGGGGGCGACGGATACGCAGTATTTT.

This chain connects TRBV19 to TRBJ2-7; no firm D call. Germline loops: CDR1 LNHDA, CDR2 SQIVND (reference sequence). V lost 3 bases to trimming and J lost 2 bases, with 8 bases between them. This CDR3 contains 13 residues. The CDR3 DNA reads TGTGCCAGTAGTATCGGGCTCGCCTACGAGCAGTACTTC. It codes for CASSIGLAYEQYF.

The chain is built from TRBV19 and TRBJ1-4; D unclear. The ends were cut back, 5 bases at V and 1 base at J, with 8 bases in the middle. The CDR3 has 14 amino acids. The germline CDR1 and CDR2 sequences are LNHDA and SQIVND (reference sequence). CDR3 loop: CASSWQITNEKLFF. For the CDR3, the DNA is TGTGCCAGTAGTTGGCAGATAACTAATGAAAAACTGTTTTTT.

J is TRBJ2-7 and V is TRBV30, with D unclear. This CDR3 spans 11 amino acids. The V and J ends lost 0 bases and 3 bases respectively, with 3 bases between them. The germline V gene encodes CDR1 GTSNPN and CDR2 SVGIG (reference sequence). The CDR3 sequence is CAWSVYYEQYF. The CDR3 DNA reads as TGTGCCTGGAGTGTTTACTACGAGCAGTACTTC.

A few counts support this clonotype. The rearrangement uses TRBV21-1 and TRBJ2-3; the DNA was not compared with TRBD1, the D call given in the table. TRBV21-1 is labeled a pseudogene. The CDR3 contains 17 residues. CDR3 region: CASSKGPGQGRTDTQYF. The DNA for the CDR3 is TGTGCCAGCAGCAAAGGCCCGGGACAGGGGCGCACAGATACGCAGTATTTT.

There are many counts of this clonotype. V gene TRBV12-3 or TRBV12-4 combines with J gene TRBJ2-7, with D perhaps TRBD1 (5 bases). The V and J ends lost 2 bases and 1 base respectively, with 15 bases between them. This CDR3 has 16 amino acids. CDR3 amino acids: CASSLTPIPGSYEQYF. The CDR3 DNA reads as TGTGCCAGCAGTTTAACCCCGATCCCAGGGTCCTACGAGCAGTACTTC.